This TCR beta chain was obtained from a study of PD-1 blockade in classical Hodgkin lymphoma (dated by TCRdb to about 2020). About the investigation overall: Nivolumab dosing was 3 mg/kg intravenously every 2 weeks, continuing until either disease progression or unacceptable toxicity. The study used TCR beta sequencing and CyTOF to define a peripheral blood immune signature of response to PD-1 blockade in classical Hodgkin lymphoma. The research as a whole found: Baseline TCR diversity was reported as lower in newly diagnosed patients than in healthy donors, and lower still in relapsed/refractory patients. Among trial patients, those achieving complete response had baseline diversity similar to that of newly diagnosed patients, while diversity was significantly lower in partial responders and progressors. The study covered only a single clinical trial cohort, and the causes of the repertoire differences, possibly disease activity or prior therapy, were still not defined. Diversity was lower in patients who began nivolumab less than 1 year after ASCT, so these patients were left out of later analyses to avoid confounding by immune reconstitution. CD4+ but not CD8+ TCR diversity rose significantly by C4D1 (p=0.0027 vs p=0.16), most apparent in complete responders (p=0.02).

The Qiagen DNeasy kit was used to extract genomic DNA both from unsorted PBMCs and from the negatively selected CD4+ and CD8+ fractions. TCR beta CDR3 regions were amplified by immunoSEQ multiplex PCR using primers annealing to V and J segments. A synthetic immune receptor repertoire was used to minimize amplification bias, and any residual bias was removed computationally once sequencing was done. Processing in the source paper ran as follows. Repertoire diversity was quantified as the Shannon entropy index using custom Python scripts. Unsorted, CD4+ and CD8+ repertoires were analyzed separately, except in combined analyses where CD4+ and CD8+ sequences were merged in silico. A clone was considered expanded if an increase in frequency of at least 2-fold after treatment relative to C1D1 was found, and a pseudocount of 0.5 was applied to clones undetected at baseline. Clones with 0 or 1 copy at C1D1 were classified as singleton clones, and clones with 2 or more copies were classified as non-singleton clones. By matching protein sequences in sorted samples from the same patient, clones expanded in unsorted samples were annotated as CD4+, CD8+ or unknown. Wilcoxon tests on paired samples were used to test diversity changes from C1D1 to C4D1. TCRdb mirrors the immuneACCESS table, restricted to in-frame sequences. Some clones are absent from its copies; in checked studies, under half trace to an unresolved V gene, and the reason for the others is unknown. V and J calls and clone size are those listed in that table; D and trimming were worked out from the DNA. Here the sample has roughly 32,000 clones; roughly four fifths occur a single time. Approximately 32% of the sample rests with the top ten.

The CDR3 runs 16 amino acids, cysteine and phenylalanine included. Only CDR3 DNA remains: 48 bases, in frame from the first base. V lost 4 bases and J lost 10 bases, and the count of bases not matched to a germline gene is 10. CDR1 and CDR2 are read off the germline V gene (reference sequence) as LNHDA and SQIVND. Regarding this clone: This receptor's antigen is unknown. Base quality data are lacking; no much larger clone is found one base away.

The time point tag for this specimen amounts to: cycle 1 day 1 (C1D1), immediately before nivolumab initiation. All trial patients had relapsed after autologous stem cell transplantation, with cohorts A, B and C differing in prior brentuximab vedotin exposure. The trial cohort comprised more than 55 patients with relapsed/refractory classical Hodgkin lymphoma whose best overall responses were complete response, partial response or progressive disease. Trial patients were treated with single-agent nivolumab in the multi-cohort phase II CheckMate 205 trial. An independent review committee assessed best overall response by applying the 2007 International Working Group response criteria. Trial PBMCs were collected immediately before nivolumab initiation (C1D1) and during therapy at cycle 2 day 1 and cycle 4 day 1. Peripheral blood was collected in 8 mL Vacutainer Cell Preparation Tubes, from which PBMCs were isolated by centrifugation and then cryopreserved.

This sequence was found in a human donor with classical Hodgkin lymphoma. This chain is built from TRBV19 and TRBJ1-6; 10 bases in the middle match TRBD1. This specimen was peripheral blood mononuclear cells (PBMCs), taken at baseline. The bases read TGTGCCAGTAGTAGCCCCGGGACAGGGGTTAGCTCACCCCTCCACTTT. Translated, this is CASSSPGTGVSSPLHF.